Reported below is one T cell receptor beta chain. Its antigen is still unknown. No qualities accompany the bases; no much larger clone lies one base away. Collaborating institutions collected whole blood in K2EDTA tubes following their own protocols. For TCRbeta analysis, collaborator samples were shipped as frozen whole blood, as isolated PBMCs, or as DNA extracted from either sample type. The immunoSEQ Assay, a bias-controlled multiplex PCR, was used to amplify TCRbeta CDR3 regions from genomic DNA. In the paper's pipeline: The number of nucleated cells in each sample was estimated by amplification of reference gene primers within the assay. To quantify the absolute abundance of each unique TCRbeta CDR3 rearrangement, sequence reads were collapsed and filtered. For each sample, productive Simpson clonality was calculated as the square root of Simpson's diversity index across productive rearrangements. TCRdb stores this immuneACCESS table with in-frame sequences only. Part of the clones is absent; in the studies checked, under half of the shortfall reflects unresolved V genes, and no reason is known for the rest. Clonal size and the V and J genes are those of that table, whereas D and trimming came from the DNA. The sample data list roughly 72,000 clones, and more than 75% of these were observed just once. The ten largest make up roughly a fifth of the sample.

Ends trimmed: V by 5 bases, J by 5 bases; bases unmatched to a gene: 7. Via the germline V gene, CDR1 is SGHVS and CDR2 FQNEAQ. From its cysteine to its phenylalanine, the CDR3 spans 16 amino acids. The kept DNA is CDR3 alone, 48 bases in frame from the first base. The sample originates from a study of blood T cell repertoires in COVID-19 (dated by TCRdb to 2019 to 2021). Study-level background: Samples from collaborators originated in the United States, Italy and Spain and spanned both the acute and convalescent phases of COVID-19. The prospective study material was composed of cDNA or gDNA derived from T cells, B-cell-depleted T cells, or PBMCs. Samples were obtained from the ongoing ImmuneRACE study (first 160 participants) and from 1,254 subjects provided by 6 global collaborators. Where available, HLA class I and class II types were obtained from metadata supplied by the sample provider rather than from assay-based typing. The repertoires were released in a freely available public database meant as a resource for research on the immune response to SARS-CoV-2. A de-identified subject ID, COVID-19 status, age in years and sex were almost always included in the sample metadata. Deeply sampled blood TCRbeta repertoires from subjects exposed to, actively infected with, or recovered from COVID-19 were included in the dataset.

Broader findings and caveats from the paper: The quantity of clinical and demographic metadata differed by source and by participant and was supplied without curation.

The sequencing input was peripheral blood. This TCR was sampled from a human donor in a cohort sampled during active COVID-19. This sequence uses TRBV7-8 and TRBJ1-6; 9 middle bases align to TRBD1. The nucleotides are TGTGCCAGCAGCCTACAGGGGGCCAACCATAATTCACCCCTCCACTTT. Its amino acids are CASSLQGANHNSPLHF.